The 10 T cell receptor beta chains below were found in one sample sequenced in a study of blood T cell repertoires in COVID-19. The method was immunoSEQ multiplex PCR; TCRdb's version includes in-frame clones alone and lacks a portion of them. The sample shows approximately 450,000 clones, 75% to 90% of them seen only once. Sequenced material: peripheral blood. Receptor source: a woman in her twenties or thirties with acute or convalescent COVID-19.

This chain uses TRBV5-1 with TRBJ2-1; TRBD1 matches at 7 bases. This CDR3 spans 15 amino acids. CDR1 SGHRS and CDR2 YFSETQ come from the germline V gene. V was clipped by 7 bases and J by 2 bases; unmatched bases: 9. In nucleotides, the CDR3 is TGCGCCAGCCAACAGACAGGGCAAGCCTACAATGAGCAGTTCTTC. As protein: CASQQTGQAYNEQFF.

V usage is TRBV25-1 and J usage is TRBJ1-5; no reliable D call. The CDR3 is made up of 16 amino acids. The V and J ends lost 3 bases and 6 bases respectively, with 18 bases between them. Germline V lookup: CDR1 MGHDK, CDR2 SYGVNS. This chain's CDR3 is CASSDRLGGLFQPQHF. The DNA for the CDR3 is TGTGCCAGCAGTGATCGGCTAGGAGGCCTCTTTCAGCCCCAGCATTTT.

The CDR3 sequence: CASSLSLTVDRGLSYEQYF. The DNA of the CDR3 is TGTGCCAGCAGTTTATCCCTTACCGTCGACAGGGGGCTTTCCTACGAGCAGTACTTC. This chain uses TRBV28 with TRBJ2-7; 10 bases line up with TRBD1. CDR1 and CDR2 from the germline V gene are MDHEN and SYDVKM. The V segment lost 1 base and the J segment 1 base; nucleotides outside the gene matches: 13. The CDR3 sequence is 19 residues long.

The chain links TRBV11-2 to TRBJ1-2; 7 bases match TRBD1. CDR1 and CDR2 (germline): SGHAT, FQNNGV. The CDR3 has 16 residues. The V and J ends lost 3 bases and 1 base, in that order; junction bases with no gene match: 8. CDR3 in amino acids: CASSFSGTEINYGYTF. The CDR3 DNA reads TGTGCCAGCAGCTTCTCCGGGACAGAGATTAACTATGGCTACACCTTC.

The V gene is TRBV2, the J gene TRBJ1-5, with D unclear. Germline CDR1 and CDR2: SNHLY and FYNNEI. Trimming took off 8 bases at V and 3 bases at J, with 14 bases between the two ends. CDR3 size: 14 residues. The CDR3 DNA reads TGTGCCAGCGGCCTTAACAGAAACAATCAGCCCCAGCATTTT. Protein: CASGLNRNNQPQHF.

The chain is built from TRBV28 and TRBJ1-5; D unclear. Between the trimmed V and J ends, which lost 6 bases and 0 bases, there was a span of 15 bases. The CDR3 is made up of 16 amino acids. Germline CDR1 MDHEN, CDR2 SYDVKM. Written as DNA, the CDR3 is TGTGCCAGCAGGGTAGATTGGCGGGTTAGCAATCAGCCCCAGCATTTT. Translating gives CASRVDWRVSNQPQHF.

V gene TRBV18 combines with J gene TRBJ2-7, with 12 bases lining up with TRBD1. CDR1 and CDR2 (germline): KGHSH, LQKENI. With V trimmed by 3 bases and J by 5 bases, 5 bases remained unmatched. CDR3 length equals 15 residues. The CDR3 here is CASSPLGTGGHEQYF. CDR3 nucleotide sequence: TGTGCCAGCTCACCCCTCGGGACAGGGGGCCACGAGCAGTACTTC.

The chain combines TRBV19 with TRBJ2-5; D perhaps matches TRBD2 (5 bases). The CDR3 totals 14 residues. The V end was cut by 1 base, the J end by 3 bases, with 9 bases between. Germline V gene lookup returns CDR1 LNHDA and CDR2 SQIVND (reference sequence). The CDR3 reads CASSIASGKETQYF. In DNA form, the CDR3 reads TGTGCCAGTAGTATAGCGTCGGGGAAAGAGACCCAGTACTTC.

This chain joins TRBV13 and TRBJ2-7, with 13 positions matching TRBD2. V gave up 3 bases and J gave up 0 bases; unmatched junction bases: 8. Germline V lookup: CDR1 PRHDT, CDR2 FYEKMQ (reference sequence). The CDR3 covers 18 residues. The CDR3 sequence: CASSFLGTSGDASYEQYF. In nucleotides, the CDR3 is TGTGCCAGCAGCTTTCTTGGGACTAGCGGGGATGCCTCCTACGAGCAGTACTTC.

This clone was recorded once. The chain is built from TRBV5-5 and TRBJ2-1, with 10 bases lining up with TRBD2. Germline V gene sequence: CDR1 SGHKS, CDR2 YYEKEE (reference sequence). V shed 4 bases and J 3 bases; nucleotides not matched to a gene: 4. The CDR3 sequence is 15 residues long. CDR3 DNA sequence: TGTGCCAGCAGCCAAACTAGCGGGAACTACAATGAGCAGTTCTTC. Amino acids: CASSQTSGNYNEQFF.